The clone carrying this TCR beta chain was recorded many times. Its antigen is not known. The source of the sample is a study of T-cell reconstitution after alpha-beta-depleted transplantation in children. Study results and caveats: Hyperexpanded clones declined; after one year, newly produced T cells mostly supplied diversity. Some patients showed high day-60 TCRbeta diversity, which derived from surviving recipient T cells and thymic progenitors. Roughly two months post-transplant, alpha-beta T cells reportedly originated from several hundred graft clones that had expanded.

The library targeted TCRbeta and was prepared with unique molecular identifiers. In TCRdb, the PCR reads were re-called with MiXCR into one record per CDR3 protein. The sample contains approximately 800,000 distinct CDR3 sequences, under 20% of which appear only once. CDR3 length: 16 amino acids. Trimming cost V 0 bases and J 8 bases, with 17 bases left between them. The germline gives CDR1 SEHNR, CDR2 FQNEAQ (reference sequence). The receptor was isolated from a male patient aged 5 to 17 who had a stem cell transplant for acute lymphoblastic leukemia, so the T cells may come from the graft donor. The input for sequencing was PBMCs, mostly from graft donor cells, taken 360 days after TCRalphabeta/CD19-depleted stem cell transplant. The J gene is TRBJ2-1, the V gene TRBV7-9, with D possibly TRBD1 on 7 matching bases. The DNA of the CDR3 is TGTGCCAGCAGCTTAGCCCAGGGGGGACGGGAGTATGAGCAGTTCTTC. This sequence encodes CASSLAQGGREYEQFF.